In its sample, the clone carrying this T cell receptor (beta chain) was seen a few times. Primers: 60 Vbeta forward and 13 Jbeta reverse. Clones were read by immunoSEQ multiplex PCR, and TCRdb kept only the in-frame ones, dropping some. The repertoire includes fewer than 130,000 clones, 70% of them detected once, and around 9.9% sits in the top ten. This sample is drawn from a study of cytomegalovirus exposure and HLA in healthy donors. The germline V and J ends were trimmed by 6 bases and 2 bases, with 5 bases remaining between them. The CDR3 contains 11 residues. CDR1 is LNHDA and CDR2 is SQIVND in the germline V gene (reference sequence).

V and J are TRBV19 and TRBJ2-7; D not resolved. The sequenced sample was PBMCs. The source is a middle-aged man in good health and CMV-seropositive. This chain's CDR3 is CASSGAYEQYF. Written as DNA, the CDR3 is TGTGCCAGTAGCGGAGCCTACGAGCAGTACTTC.